The clone carrying this T cell receptor beta chain was picked up many times. The data derive from a study of T-cell reconstitution after alpha-beta-depleted transplantation in children. Between the trimmed V and J ends, which lost 3 bases and 0 bases, there was a span of 9 bases. The germline V gene has CDR1 DFQATT and CDR2 SNEGSKA (reference sequence). The CDR3 spans 15 residues. TCRbeta library preparation incorporated unique molecular identifiers. One entry per CDR3 protein results from TCRdb running MiXCR on the PCR reads. The table has some 640,000 distinct CDR3 sequences, 16% seen once. The sequence was collected from a human donor who donated a stem cell graft to a child with acute myeloid leukemia. This material consisted of PBMCs from the stem cell graft donor, taken from the stem cell graft. J is TRBJ2-6 and V is TRBV20-1; D uncertain. DNA of the CDR3: TGCAGTGCTAGCCCGCGGACCTCTGGGGCCAACGTCCTGACTTTC. This gives the protein CSASPRTSGANVLTF.